The rows below give T cell receptor beta chains drawn from one sample of a study of blood T cell repertoires in COVID-19. Repertoires were generated with immunoSEQ multiplex PCR, while TCRdb's copy carries only in-frame clones and drops some. The sample has about 210,000 clones; over 70% are singletons. Sequences were obtained from peripheral blood. All receptors come from a man in his fifties with active or convalescent COVID-19. Each CDR3 is given with its conserved first and last residue. A D gene is named only where the DNA matches it firmly. Size is omitted from some rows. Given values are once, few, many or a class for expanded clones.

v_gene,d_gene,abundance,CDR3aa
TRBV5-1,TRBD1,NA,CASSLTGDPNYGYTF
TRBV4-1,TRBD1,few,CASSQVRVTGGRQPQHF
TRBV2,TRBD2,NA,CASRALAGGAGELFF
TRBV6-2/TRBV6-3,TRBD1,NA,CASSFTGTGGPEAFF
TRBV4-1,NA,NA,CASSQTGLYGYTF
TRBV10-3,NA,NA,CAISEGGGGYGYTF
TRBV5-6,TRBD1,NA,CASSLRTGHSGYTF
TRBV14,NA,NA,CASSQPPRVGAFF
TRBV7-8,NA,once,CASSLERGTEAFF
TRBV2,NA,NA,CASTVGRVAEKLFF
TRBV5-6,TRBD2,NA,CASSPSLAGVHEQYF
TRBV2,TRBD1,NA,CASKWDRADTEAFF
TRBV3-1/TRBV3-2,NA,NA,CASTLARVADTQYF
TRBV5-1,NA,NA,CASSLLTKAYNEQFF
TRBV12-3/TRBV12-4,NA,NA,CASSPDRETQYF
TRBV6-5,NA,NA,CASGRGNINEKLFF
TRBV5-4,NA,NA,CASSLKGNEQFF
TRBV24-1,TRBD1,NA,CATSDFGTGTDTQYF
TRBV7-9,TRBD1,NA,CASSFPNDRANYGYTF
TRBV6-6,NA,NA,CASIRGANQPQHF
TRBV5-4,TRBD1,NA,CASSLDRGQGYTF
TRBV6-6,NA,NA,CASTPGKGSADTQYF
TRBV9,NA,NA,CASSVGRGKNTEAFF
TRBV3-1/TRBV3-2,TRBD2,once,CASSPGGLAGEEQYF
TRBV6-5,NA,NA,CASRGSWAGELFF
TRBV24-1,NA,NA,CATSDQTANTGELFF
TRBV2,NA,NA,CASGTTNYGYTF
TRBV4-1,TRBD2,NA,CASSQDPGQRAGGQTQYF
TRBV7-9,TRBD2,NA,CASSLGFLAGVNEQFF
TRBV18,NA,NA,CASSPLTDGEQFF
TRBV2,NA,NA,CASITRGSGNTIYF
TRBV4-2,TRBD2,NA,CASSQDSPTSADNEQFF
TRBV7-2,TRBD1,NA,CASSPQGGSMMELFF
TRBV7-2,TRBD1,NA,CASSRDRGRPNQPQHF
TRBV7-2,TRBD2,NA,CASRSGRASEQYF
TRBV7-3,NA,NA,CASSFRLNGEQFF
TRBV11-3,TRBD1,NA,CASSSPRQGTTDTQYF
TRBV5-1,NA,once,CASSPLGPANTGELFF
TRBV25-1,NA,once,CASSDADTQYF
TRBV19,TRBD2,NA,CASSPGTSGRAMSYNEQFF
TRBV3-1/TRBV3-2,NA,NA,CASTEVGGQGGYTF
TRBV27,NA,NA,CASSYADTYNEQFF
TRBV13,NA,NA,CASSSRGGVGDTEAFF
TRBV9,NA,NA,CASSATGPTDTQYF
TRBV4-2,TRBD2,once,CASSQDPSGPRYNEQFF
TRBV5-1,TRBD2,NA,CASSIGTSGRGHNEQFF
TRBV7-9,TRBD1,NA,CASRGRDRGRGTEAFF
TRBV30,TRBD2,NA,CACAGALRDTQYF
TRBV9,NA,NA,CASSVGAGGYGYTF
TRBV5-1,TRBD1,few,CASSFGDRGNEKLFF
TRBV9,NA,NA,CASSVEDSSYNEQFF
TRBV3-1/TRBV3-2,NA,few,CASSQDIGGDTQYF
TRBV5-1,TRBD2,NA,CASSLEPSGFTGELFF